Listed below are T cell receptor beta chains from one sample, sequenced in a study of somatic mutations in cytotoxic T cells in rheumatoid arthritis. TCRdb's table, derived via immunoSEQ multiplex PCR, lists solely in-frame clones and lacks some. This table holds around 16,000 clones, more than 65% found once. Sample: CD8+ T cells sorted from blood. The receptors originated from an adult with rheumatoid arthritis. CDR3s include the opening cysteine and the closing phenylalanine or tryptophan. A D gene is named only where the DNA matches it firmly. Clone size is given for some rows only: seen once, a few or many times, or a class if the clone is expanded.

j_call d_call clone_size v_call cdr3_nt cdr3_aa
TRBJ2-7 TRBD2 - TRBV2 TGTGCCAGCAGTGTTTATCTTCGGGAGGGAGGGGGCTCCTACGAGCAGTACTTC CASSVYLREGGGSYEQYF
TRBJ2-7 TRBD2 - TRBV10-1 TGCGCCAGCAGGGGAGGGCACCTCTACGAGCAGTACTTC CASRGGHLYEQYF
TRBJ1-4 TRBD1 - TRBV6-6 TGTGCCAGCAGTTACTCGTGGGACAGTAATGAAAAACTGTTTTTT CASSYSWDSNEKLFF
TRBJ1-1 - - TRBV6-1 TGTGCCAGCAGTGAAGGCACAGTCATGAACACTGAAGCTTTCTTT CASSEGTVMNTEAFF
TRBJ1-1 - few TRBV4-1 TGCGCCAGCAGCCAAGAGTTCCCCAACACTGAAGCTTTCTTT CASSQEFPNTEAFF
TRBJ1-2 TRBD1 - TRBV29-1 TGCAGCGTTGGTACTGGGACAGGGTATGGCTACACCTTC CSVGTGTGYGYTF
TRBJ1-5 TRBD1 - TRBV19 TGTGCCAGTAGCCGGGGACAGTGGGGCGATCAGCCCCAGCATTTT CASSRGQWGDQPQHF
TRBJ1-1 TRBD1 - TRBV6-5 TGTGCCAGCAGTTCAGGACAGGGGGCGGAAGCTTTCTTT CASSSGQGAEAFF
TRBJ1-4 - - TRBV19 TGTGCCAGCACTGGGATGGAGGGGTATGAAAAACTGTTTTTT CASTGMEGYEKLFF
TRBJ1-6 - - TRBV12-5 TGTGCTAGTGGTTTGGTTGGGGCTAGGAGCTCCTATAATTCACCCCTCCACTTT CASGLVGARSSYNSPLHF
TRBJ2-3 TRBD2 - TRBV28 TGTGCCAGCAGTCCCGCGTGGGGGGGGGACACAGATACGCAGTATTTT CASSPAWGGDTDTQYF
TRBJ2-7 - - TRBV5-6 TGTGCCAGCAGCTATGCAGGGGATTCCTACGAGCAGTACTTC CASSYAGDSYEQYF
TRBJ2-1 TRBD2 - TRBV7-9 TGTGCCAGCAGCCCCCGGGGCGGGGGGGCGGACGAGCAGTTCTTC CASSPRGGGADEQFF
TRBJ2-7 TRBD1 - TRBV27 TGTGCCAGCAGTCCCGCCGGGACAGGGATTTACGAGCAGTACTTC CASSPAGTGIYEQYF
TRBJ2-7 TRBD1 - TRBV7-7 TGTGCTAGCAGCTTAGGGACAGGGTCCTACGAGCAGTACTTC CASSLGTGSYEQYF
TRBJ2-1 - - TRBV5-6 TGTGCCAGCAGCTTCGAAGATACCCCCCAGTTCTTC CASSFEDTPQFF
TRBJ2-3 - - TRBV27 TGTGCCAGCAGTTCCACGACTTCCCCGCGCACAGATACGCAGTATTTT CASSSTTSPRTDTQYF
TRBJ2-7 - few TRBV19 TGTGCCAGTAGTATAGACTTTGACTACGAGCAGTACTTC CASSIDFDYEQYF
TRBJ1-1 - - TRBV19 TGTGCCAGTAGTATGAGTTCACTTTTGAACACTGAAGCTTTCTTT CASSMSSLLNTEAFF
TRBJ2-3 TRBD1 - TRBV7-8 TGTGCCAGCAGCTTCCCGCGAGCCCTCGACAGGGGGGGCACAGATACGCAGTATTTT CASSFPRALDRGGTDTQYF
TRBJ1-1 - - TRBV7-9 TGTGCCAGCTCTTACCCGGACAGCTCTTTCTTT CASSYPDSSFF
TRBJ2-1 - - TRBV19 TGTGCCAGTAGTCCCACTGGGGCTATCTACAATGAGCAGTTCTTC CASSPTGAIYNEQFF
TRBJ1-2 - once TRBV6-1 TGTGCCAGCAGTGAATTAGATTCTATGGGTGCTAACTATGGCTACACCTTC CASSELDSMGANYGYTF
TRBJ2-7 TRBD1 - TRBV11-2 TGTGCCAGCAGCACAACGGACAGGGGTTCCTACGAGCAGTACTTC CASSTTDRGSYEQYF
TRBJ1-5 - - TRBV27 TGTGCCAGCAGTTTATTCGGCGGGGGGTTTAGCAATCAGCCCCAGCATTTT CASSLFGGGFSNQPQHF